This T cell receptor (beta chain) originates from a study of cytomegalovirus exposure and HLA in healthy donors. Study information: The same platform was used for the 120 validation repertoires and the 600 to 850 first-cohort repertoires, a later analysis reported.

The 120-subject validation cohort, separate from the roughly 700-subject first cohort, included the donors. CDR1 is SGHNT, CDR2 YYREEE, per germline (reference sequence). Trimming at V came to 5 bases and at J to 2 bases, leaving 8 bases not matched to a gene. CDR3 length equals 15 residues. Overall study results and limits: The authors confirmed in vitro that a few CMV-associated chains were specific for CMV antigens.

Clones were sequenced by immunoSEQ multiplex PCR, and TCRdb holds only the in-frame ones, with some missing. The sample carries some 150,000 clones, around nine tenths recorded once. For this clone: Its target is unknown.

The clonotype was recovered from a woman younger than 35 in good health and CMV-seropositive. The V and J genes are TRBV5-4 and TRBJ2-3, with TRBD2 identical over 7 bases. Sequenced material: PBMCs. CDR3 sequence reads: CASRGRGLFTDTQYF. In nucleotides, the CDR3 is TGTGCCAGCAGGGGGAGGGGTCTTTTCACAGATACGCAGTATTTT. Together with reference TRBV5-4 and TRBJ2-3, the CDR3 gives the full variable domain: ETGVTQSPTHLIKTRGQQVTLRCSSQSGHNTVSWYQQALGQGPQFIFQYYREEENGRGNFPPRFSGLQFPNYSSELNVNALELDDSALYLCASRGRGLFTDTQYFGPGTRLTVL.